Presented here are 18 T cell receptor beta chains from one specimen sequenced in a study of monozygotic twins with inflammatory bowel disease. TCRdb processed the 5' RACE reads again and assigns one entry to each CDR3 protein, with no DNA. In all, the sample yields roughly 120,000 distinct CDR3 sequences. Input material: blood. Receptors were obtained from a human donor with ulcerative colitis or Crohn's disease, or a healthy co-twin of an affected twin (not recorded which).

The genes are TRBV7-2 and TRBJ1-4. CDR1 and CDR2 (germline): SGHTA, FQGNSA. There are 15 residues in the CDR3. The CDR3 sequence is CASSLAGPMGEKLFF.

The chain recombines TRBV7-8 with TRBJ2-1. The CDR3 is 15 amino acids. Germline CDR1 SGHVS, CDR2 FQNEAQ. CDR3 protein: CASSPLKATDNEQFF.

The chain's CDR3 is CASSPGFQETQYF. The chain is built from TRBV5-6 and TRBJ2-5; lacking DNA, the TRBD1 call made by TCRdb goes unchecked. The CDR3 length is 13 residues. CDR1 is SGHDT, CDR2 YYEEEE, per germline. Full variable domain (rest looked up from reference TRBV5-6 and TRBJ2-5): DAGVTQSPTHLIKTRGQQVTLRCSPKSGHDTVSWYQQALGQGPQFIFQYYEEEERQRGNFPDRFSGHQFPNYSSELNVNALLLGDSALYLCASSPGFQETQYFGPGTRLLVL.

The chain recombines TRBV9 with TRBJ1-5; TCRdb picks TRBD1, but there is no DNA to check that call. The CDR3 is 14 residues long. Germline V CDR1 and CDR2: SGDLS, YYNGEE. This chain's CDR3 is CASSIGGNNQPQHF. Full variable domain (outside the CDR3, taken from reference TRBV9 and TRBJ1-5): DSGVTQTPKHLITATGQRVTLRCSPRSGDLSVYWYQQSLDQGLQFLIQYYNGEERAKGNILERFSAQQFPDLHSELNLSSLELGDSALYFCASSIGGNNQPQHFGDGTRLSIL.

This rearrangement joins TRBV12-3 or TRBV12-4 to TRBJ1-2. This CDR3 is 13 amino acids long. The CDR3 loop reads CASSPRPGLGYTF.

CDR3 region: CASRSSGGADTQYF. The chain has TRBV5-6 and TRBJ2-3; the D gene TCRdb calls, TRBD2, cannot be checked with no DNA. The CDR3 covers 14 residues. Germline V gives CDR1 SGHDT, CDR2 YYEEEE.

The genes are TRBV3-1 and TRBJ2-5; TCRdb selects TRBD2, and the lack of DNA leaves this call unchecked. The CDR3 sequence is 17 residues long. Germline V gene lookup returns CDR1 LGHDT and CDR2 YNNKEL (reference sequence). The CDR3 protein is CASSQDGASGRSGGGYF.

This chain joins TRBV20-1 and TRBJ1-2; the TCRdb call, TRBD1, lacks DNA for checking. This CDR3 has 15 residues. Germline-derived CDR1 and CDR2 are DFQATT and SNEGSKA (reference sequence). The CDR3: CSARSGTAANYGYTF.

The chain links TRBV12-3 or TRBV12-4 to TRBJ1-3. The CDR3 is 14 residues long. CDR3 in amino acids: CASALILSGNTIYF.

The rearrangement links TRBV7-7 to TRBJ2-3; as DNA is missing, the TRBD2 call by TCRdb cannot be tested. This CDR3 is 16 amino acids long. Germline V gives CDR1 SSHAT, CDR2 FNYEAQ (reference sequence). The CDR3 is CASSLVLAGGPDTQYF.

V usage is TRBV19 and J usage is TRBJ1-1; TCRdb lists TRBD1, though no DNA is available to test this call. The CDR3 length is 15 residues. The germline CDR1 and CDR2 sequences are LNHDA and SQIVND (reference sequence). Here the CDR3 reads CASYRGPILGTEAFF.

This chain joins TRBV12-3 or TRBV12-4 and TRBJ2-7; TCRdb gives TRBD1 as the D gene, but with no DNA this cannot be confirmed. The length of the CDR3 is 17 residues. CDR3 amino acids: CASSSPGPLLMPTEQYF.

This chain joins TRBV7-2 and TRBJ2-1; TCRdb selects TRBD1, and the lack of DNA leaves this call unchecked. The CDR3 runs 15 residues. Germline V gene data show CDR1 as SGHTA and CDR2 as FQGNSA. CDR3 sequence: CASSLEGRGILGQFF.

This sequence joins TRBV20-1 and TRBJ2-7; TCRdb calls TRBD1, which cannot be checked without DNA. The CDR3 spans 16 residues. Germline V lookup: CDR1 DFQATT, CDR2 SNEGSKA (reference sequence). The CDR3 region is CSAKDVGAGEWNEQYF.

This rearrangement joins TRBV7-2 to TRBJ2-1; checking the TCRdb D call of TRBD2 is not possible without DNA. The CDR3 sequence is 17 residues long. Germline assignment: CDR1 SGHTA and CDR2 FQGNSA. The CDR3 region is CASSLASGLAGYNEQFF.

The gene calls are TRBV5-1 and TRBJ2-1; lacking DNA, the TRBD1 call made by TCRdb goes unchecked. This CDR3 is 16 amino acids long. Germline V gives CDR1 SGHRS, CDR2 YFSETQ. The CDR3 loop reads CASSVEGASSYNEQFF.

This chain joins TRBV10-3 and TRBJ2-3. This CDR3 is 13 amino acids long. Looked up from germline, CDR1 is ENHRY and CDR2 is SYGVKD. The CDR3 sequence is CAISETTTDTQYF.

The genes are TRBV7-9 and TRBJ2-1; TCRdb's D call of TRBD1 is untestable without DNA. The CDR3 extends over 14 amino acids. Germline CDR1 reads SEHNR; CDR2 reads FQNEAQ (reference sequence). The CDR3 is CASSPGQGYNEQFF.